Only a few counts were recorded for the clone carrying this T cell receptor beta chain. Its antigen is not identified. TCRdb called the RACE reads again in MiXCR, with one record for every CDR3 protein. The data contain 150,000 to 200,000 distinct CDR3 sequences, around 24% of them singletons. These data originate in a study of human T cells and chemical hapten exposure. In the study overall: 2% DPC was applied to 2 cm by 2 cm of upper inner arm skin for sensitization.

This CDR3 has 14 amino acids. Trimming shortened V by 7 bases and J by 1 base, and 13 bases separated the two germline ends. Germline CDR1 SQVTM, CDR2 ANQGSEA. Study-level findings and limits: TCRs at high frequency, those above 1 in 1000, did not change with DPC sensitization. Every donor had alopecia, and their immune response may therefore differ from healthy people's.

Regarding time point: patch test 1, 2 weeks after DPC sensitization. The treatment here: therapeutic diphenylcyclopropenone sensitization with weekly scalp DPC. Material: whole blood, obtained in connection with sensitization to the hapten diphenylcyclopropenone (DPC). The chain couples TRBV29-1 to TRBJ2-2; the D is unclear. This sequence was found in a woman in her fifties or sixties with alopecia areata. Some clones in this sample may be carry-over from other donors' samples. The CDR3 protein is CSAGSLRNTGELFF. CDR3 nucleotides: TGCAGCGCCGGGTCGCTTAGGAACACCGGGGAGCTGTTTTTT.